The T cell receptor beta chain under discussion was sequenced for a study of the immune and genomic landscape of osteosarcoma. Study-level background: Patients had high-grade osteosarcoma, aged about 5-81 at diagnosis.

Study-level results: Productive clonality was low overall, averaging around 0.081, maximum around 0.3. About 5 repertoires, each under 100 clonotypes, were dominated by one hyperexpanded clone. Productive clonality stayed low overall, though C3 exceeded C1.

This clone is large (0.1 to 1%) by share. The antigen remains unidentified. V was pared by 5 bases and J by 4 bases, with 17 bases between. The CDR3 totals 15 residues. The germline V gene has CDR1 SGHVS and CDR2 FQNEAQ. Poor-prognosis osteosarcoma patients supplied post-treatment primary, local recurrence and metastasis tumor specimens. TCRdb's copy holds only in-frame clones and misses some; the assay was immunoSEQ multiplex PCR. Counted here are about 10,000 clones, around two thirds occurring once; the ten biggest clones make up roughly 18%. The source material was osteosarcoma tumor tissue from the lung. This clonotype originated in a human donor with osteosarcoma. The chain employs TRBV7-8 and TRBJ1-2; possible D gene TRBD1, 6 bases. The CDR3 coding sequence is TGTGCCAGCAGCCCTTTTCAGGGGCCGAGCTATGGCTACACCTTC. Translating gives CASSPFQGPSYGYTF.